A selection of T cell receptor beta chains follows, all from one sample in a study of T cell repertoires in cytomegalovirus infection. The antigens these receptors bind are not known. TCRdb fed the reads into MiXCR, producing one record per CDR3 protein. The sample lists a few hundred thousand distinct CDR3 sequences; roughly 43% were seen once. The specimen comprised cultured PBMCs, sampled from culture after CMV antigen stimulation. The receptors here all came from a human donor in good health (CMV status not recorded). Some clones in this sample may be carry-over from other donors' samples. The CDR3 runs from the conserved cysteine through the conserved F or W. A D gene is named only where the DNA matches it firmly. Only some rows state a clone size, as once, few, many or a class for expanded clones.

j_call: TRBJ2-4; clone_size: NA; d_call: TRBD2; v_call: TRBV7-2; cdr3_aa: CASSPTSKRGLAKNIQYF; cdr3_nt: TGTGCCAGCAGCCCAACCTCCAAGCGGGGGCTAGCCAAAAACATTCAGTACTTC
j_call: TRBJ2-7; clone_size: few; d_call: NA; v_call: TRBV2; cdr3_aa: CASNGGFSEEQYF; cdr3_nt: TGTGCCAGCAACGGCGGATTCTCCGAAGAGCAGTACTTC
j_call: TRBJ1-5; clone_size: NA; d_call: NA; v_call: TRBV27; cdr3_aa: CASSLLSPRDQPQHF; cdr3_nt: TGTGCCAGCAGTTTACTGTCCCCGAGGGATCAGCCCCAGCATTTT
j_call: TRBJ2-7; clone_size: few; d_call: NA; v_call: TRBV6-2/TRBV6-3; cdr3_aa: CASKTDGTYEQYF; cdr3_nt: TGTGCCAGCAAAACGGACGGAACCTACGAGCAGTACTTC
j_call: TRBJ2-5; clone_size: NA; d_call: NA; v_call: TRBV6-2/TRBV6-3; cdr3_aa: CASSRDPMWETQYF; cdr3_nt: TGTGCCAGCAGCCGCGACCCCATGTGGGAGACCCAGTACTTC
j_call: TRBJ1-3; clone_size: NA; d_call: TRBD1; v_call: TRBV10-3; cdr3_aa: CAISEPDRANTIYF; cdr3_nt: TGTGCCATCAGTGAACCTGACAGGGCAAACACCATATATTTT
j_call: TRBJ1-1; clone_size: few; d_call: TRBD1; v_call: TRBV20-1; cdr3_aa: CSATETGQEAFF; cdr3_nt: TGCAGTGCTACTGAAACGGGACAGGAAGCTTTCTTT
j_call: TRBJ2-3; clone_size: few; d_call: TRBD1; v_call: TRBV19; cdr3_aa: CASSFGTGGDTQYF; cdr3_nt: TGTGCCAGTAGTTTCGGGACAGGAGGGGATACGCAGTATTTT
j_call: TRBJ1-2; clone_size: once; d_call: NA; v_call: TRBV5-4; cdr3_aa: CASSLTSKDGYTF; cdr3_nt: TGTGCCAGCAGCCTAACCTCGAAGGACGGCTACACCTTC
j_call: TRBJ2-2; clone_size: NA; d_call: TRBD2; v_call: TRBV7-8; cdr3_aa: CASSLAGAGTGELFF; cdr3_nt: TGTGCCAGCAGCTTGGCGGGAGCGGGCACCGGGGAGCTGTTTTTT
j_call: TRBJ1-1; clone_size: few; d_call: TRBD1; v_call: TRBV7-9; cdr3_aa: CASSRLGGTGSTGTEAFF; cdr3_nt: TGTGCCAGCTCCCGCTTGGGAGGGACAGGGAGTACTGGCACTGAAGCTTTCTTT
j_call: TRBJ2-7; clone_size: few; d_call: NA; v_call: TRBV11-2; cdr3_aa: CASSPPVGAGFEYEQYF; cdr3_nt: TGTGCCAGCAGCCCGCCCGTGGGGGCTGGGTTTGAGTACGAGCAGTACTTC
j_call: TRBJ1-6; clone_size: few; d_call: NA; v_call: TRBV27; cdr3_aa: CASSVGPYNSPLHF; cdr3_nt: TGTGCCAGCAGTGTAGGACCTTATAATTCACCCCTCCACTTT
j_call: TRBJ2-3; clone_size: once; d_call: NA; v_call: TRBV2; cdr3_aa: CASNLRELTDTQYF; cdr3_nt: TGTGCCAGCAATCTCAGAGAGCTGACAGATACGCAGTATTTT
j_call: TRBJ2-7; clone_size: many; d_call: NA; v_call: TRBV7-2; cdr3_aa: CASSTDVTNEQYF; cdr3_nt: TGTGCCAGCAGCACCGACGTGACCAACGAGCAGTACTTC
j_call: TRBJ2-1; clone_size: NA; d_call: NA; v_call: TRBV12-3/TRBV12-4; cdr3_aa: CASNSPGGNEQFF; cdr3_nt: TGTGCCAGCAACAGCCCGGGTGGCAATGAGCAGTTCTTC
j_call: TRBJ2-1; clone_size: NA; d_call: TRBD1; v_call: TRBV20-1; cdr3_aa: CSARRTGGHNEQFF; cdr3_nt: TGCAGTGCCCGCCGGACAGGTGGCCACAATGAGCAGTTCTTC
j_call: TRBJ1-2; clone_size: many; d_call: TRBD1; v_call: TRBV7-9; cdr3_aa: CASSSEGGQGTNYGYTF; cdr3_nt: TGTGCCAGCAGCTCCGAAGGGGGACAGGGAACTAACTATGGCTACACCTTC
j_call: TRBJ1-5; clone_size: NA; d_call: NA; v_call: TRBV30; cdr3_aa: CAWSPSSNQPQHF; cdr3_nt: TGTGCCTGGAGTCCGAGTAGCAATCAGCCCCAGCATTTT
j_call: TRBJ2-7; clone_size: NA; d_call: NA; v_call: TRBV7-2; cdr3_aa: CASSFRGGPTYEQYF; cdr3_nt: TGTGCCAGCAGCTTCAGGGGGGGGCCAACTTACGAGCAGTACTTC
j_call: TRBJ2-5; clone_size: NA; d_call: NA; v_call: TRBV7-6; cdr3_aa: CASSPPVEPPTQYF; cdr3_nt: TGTGCCAGCAGCCCCCCTGTGGAGCCCCCCACCCAGTACTTC
j_call: TRBJ2-5; clone_size: NA; d_call: TRBD1; v_call: TRBV6-1; cdr3_aa: CASSQDRASETQYF; cdr3_nt: TGTGCCAGCAGTCAAGACAGGGCGAGCGAGACCCAGTACTTC
j_call: TRBJ2-5; clone_size: NA; d_call: NA; v_call: TRBV28; cdr3_aa: CASSVGGGWETQYF; cdr3_nt: TGTGCCAGCAGTGTTGGCGGGGGCTGGGAGACCCAGTACTTC
j_call: TRBJ2-7; clone_size: few; d_call: TRBD2; v_call: TRBV7-2; cdr3_aa: CASSTRTSGGNEQYF; cdr3_nt: TGTGCCAGCAGCACACGAACTAGCGGGGGGAACGAGCAGTACTTC
j_call: TRBJ2-1; clone_size: NA; d_call: TRBD2; v_call: TRBV10-3; cdr3_aa: CAISASGGFRYNEQFF; cdr3_nt: TGTGCCATCAGTGCTAGCGGGGGCTTCCGATACAATGAGCAGTTCTTC
j_call: TRBJ2-7; clone_size: few; d_call: NA; v_call: TRBV6-2/TRBV6-3; cdr3_aa: CASSYSNGGYEQYF; cdr3_nt: TGTGCCAGCAGTTACTCGAACGGGGGCTACGAGCAGTACTTC
j_call: TRBJ1-2; clone_size: NA; d_call: NA; v_call: TRBV4-2; cdr3_aa: CASSPGRGGADYGYTF; cdr3_nt: TGTGCCAGCAGCCCAGGGCGGGGGGGCGCAGACTATGGCTACACCTTC
j_call: TRBJ1-2; clone_size: NA; d_call: NA; v_call: TRBV6-1; cdr3_aa: CASSEAVRGYTF; cdr3_nt: TGTGCCAGCAGTGAAGCTGTGCGTGGCTACACCTTC
j_call: TRBJ2-3; clone_size: few; d_call: TRBD2; v_call: TRBV6-8; cdr3_aa: CASSYSPSGGAVGTQYF; cdr3_nt: TGTGCCAGCAGTTACTCGCCTAGCGGGGGGGCCGTGGGTACGCAGTATTTT
j_call: TRBJ2-1; clone_size: few; d_call: NA; v_call: TRBV12-3/TRBV12-4; cdr3_aa: CATNTGSSYNEQFF; cdr3_nt: TGTGCCACCAACACAGGGAGCTCCTACAATGAGCAGTTCTTC
j_call: TRBJ1-5; clone_size: NA; d_call: NA; v_call: TRBV6-1; cdr3_aa: CASSERLSYPNSNQPQHF; cdr3_nt: TGTGCCAGCAGTGAACGCCTCTCTTACCCCAATAGCAATCAGCCCCAGCATTTT
j_call: TRBJ1-1; clone_size: few; d_call: TRBD1; v_call: TRBV6-2/TRBV6-3; cdr3_aa: CASRHRGMNTEAFF; cdr3_nt: TGTGCCAGCAGACACAGGGGAATGAACACTGAAGCTTTCTTT